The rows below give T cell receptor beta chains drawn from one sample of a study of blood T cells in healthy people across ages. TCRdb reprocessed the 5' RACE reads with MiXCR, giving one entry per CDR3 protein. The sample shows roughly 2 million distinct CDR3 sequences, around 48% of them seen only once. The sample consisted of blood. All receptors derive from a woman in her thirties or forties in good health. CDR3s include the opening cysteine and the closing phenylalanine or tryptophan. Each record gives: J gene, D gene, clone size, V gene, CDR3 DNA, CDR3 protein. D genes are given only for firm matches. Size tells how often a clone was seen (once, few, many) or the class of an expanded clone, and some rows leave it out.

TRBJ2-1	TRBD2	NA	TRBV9	TGTGCCAGCAGCGTAGAGTTACGGGGGGGCAACAATGAGCAGTTCTTC	CASSVELRGGNNEQFF
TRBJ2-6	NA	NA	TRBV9	TGTGCCAGCAGCGTAAAGATTGGACGCCTTCCCTCTGGGGCCAACGTCCTGACTTTC	CASSVKIGRLPSGANVLTF
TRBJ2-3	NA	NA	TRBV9	TGTGCCAGCAGCGTAGAGCTAAGAGGGGATACGCAGTATTTT	CASSVELRGDTQYF
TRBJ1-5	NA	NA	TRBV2	TGTGCCAGCAGTGAAGCGCTTTATTCAGGGGACAATCAGCCCCAGCATTTT	CASSEALYSGDNQPQHF
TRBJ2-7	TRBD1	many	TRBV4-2	TGCGCCAGCAGCCAAGGGACAGCTAGCTCCTACGAGCAGTACTTC	CASSQGTASSYEQYF
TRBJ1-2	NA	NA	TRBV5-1	TGCGCCAGCAACTTGGCGAGGGCCTATAGCTATGGCTACACCTTC	CASNLARAYSYGYTF
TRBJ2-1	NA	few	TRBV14	TGTGCCAGCAGCCAAGCCAAAGGTTTCAATGAGCAGTTCTTC	CASSQAKGFNEQFF
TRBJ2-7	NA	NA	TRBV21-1	TGTGCCAGCAGTCAAAGATACAGCCCGTACGAGCAGTACTTC	CASSQRYSPYEQYF
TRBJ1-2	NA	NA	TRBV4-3	TGCGCCAGCAGCCAGGATCCTCGGACAGTTGGGTATGGCTACACCTTC	CASSQDPRTVGYGYTF
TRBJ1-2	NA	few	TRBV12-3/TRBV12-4	TGTGCCAGCAGTTATCTAACTAACTATGGCTACACCTTC	CASSYLTNYGYTF